The 26 T cell receptor beta chains below all came from one sample that was sequenced in a study of T-cell reconstitution after alpha-beta-depleted transplantation in children. The authors prepared the TCRbeta library with unique molecular identifiers. Each CDR3 protein gets one entry after TCRdb re-called the PCR reads with MiXCR. This sample has about 540,000 distinct CDR3 sequences; approximately 20% occur once, and the top ten carry approximately 3%. Sample: PBMCs from the stem cell graft donor, taken from the stem cell graft. The receptors derive from a human donor who donated a stem cell graft to a child with acute lymphoblastic leukemia.

This clonotype was counted between two and nine times. The conserved final phenylalanine or tryptophan is absent from the CDR3, which likely points to a read error. The limits of the CDR3 on the DNA are not certain, so only TCRdb's listed CDR3 is given. The chain is built from TRBV12-3 or TRBV12-4 and TRBJ1-4. The CDR3 contains 12 residues when both ends are counted. CDR3 amino acids: CASSVGDRGHSI.

This sequence joins TRBV5-1 and TRBJ1-2; a weak D match, TRBD1 (5 bases). V lost 0 bases to trimming and J lost 1 base, with 25 bases between them. CDR3 length equals 20 residues. Germline V CDR1 and CDR2: SGHRS, YFSETQ. CDR3 nucleotides: TGCGCCAGCAGCTTGGCTCGGGGCGTGAGTCGGGGACGGAATAACTATGGCTACACCTTC. It translates to CASSLARGVSRGRNNYGYTF.

The chain joins TRBV29-1 to TRBJ2-1; 12 nucleotides line up with TRBD2. V lost 8 bases and J lost 5; bases outside the gene matches: 4. The CDR3 has 13 amino acids. CDR1 is SQVTM and CDR2 is ANQGSEA in the germline V gene. CDR3 in amino acids: CSYRTSGNNEQFF. Here the CDR3 DNA reads TGCAGCTACAGGACTAGCGGGAACAATGAGCAGTTCTTC.

The chain carries TRBV12-3 or TRBV12-4 and TRBJ2-7; D call uncertain. This CDR3 comprises 12 residues. Trimming removed 3 bases at V and 7 bases at J, with 10 bases between. CDR3 coding DNA: TGTGCCAGCAGTTTCTTCGTTCGGGAGCAGTACTTC. Translating gives CASSFFVREQYF.

The V gene is TRBV18, the J gene TRBJ2-1; the match to TRBD1 covers 8 bases. Germline V gene sequence: CDR1 KGHSH, CDR2 LQKENI. V lost 3 bases and J lost 9; bases outside the gene matches: 7. The CDR3 has 14 amino acids. The CDR3: CASSPDRVRGEQFF. The CDR3 nucleotides read TGTGCCAGCTCACCGGACAGGGTGCGCGGTGAGCAGTTCTTC.

V usage is TRBV25-1 and J usage is TRBJ2-1, with D perhaps matching TRBD1 or TRBD2 (5 bases each). The CDR3 is 13 amino acids. Between the trimmed V and J ends, which lost 2 bases and 7 bases, there was a span of 9 bases. In germline, CDR1 is MGHDK, CDR2 SYGVNS. Here the CDR3 DNA reads TGTGCCAGCAGTGAAGGGGGTTGGAATGAGCAGTTCTTC. It yields the protein CASSEGGWNEQFF.

The sample holds many counts of this clonotype. The chain links TRBV12-3 or TRBV12-4 to TRBJ2-3, with D tentatively TRBD2 (6 bases). Trimming stripped 5 bases from V and 3 bases from J, with 15 bases between. The CDR3 extends over 15 amino acids. The DNA for the CDR3 is TGTGCCAGCAGTCTCGGGACGGGGAGGACAGATACGCAGTATTTT. This gives the protein CASSLGTGRTDTQYF.

This clonotype was seen ten or more times. The chain recombines TRBV10-3 with TRBJ2-5; TRBD2 matches 7 bases. J gave up 3 bases and V 5 bases, and 9 bases lay outside the gene matches. CDR1 and CDR2 from the germline V gene are ENHRY and SYGVKD. This CDR3 spans 15 amino acids. The chain's CDR3 is CAISHPPGGEETQYF. The CDR3 DNA follows: TGTGCCATCAGTCACCCCCCGGGAGGAGAAGAGACCCAGTACTTC.

This clonotype was observed a handful of times. This chain joins TRBV7-8 and TRBJ2-7; D gene unclear. Per the germline V gene, CDR1 is SGHVS and CDR2 is FQNEAQ. V lost 5 bases, J lost 7 bases, and 9 bases lay in between. This CDR3 has 11 amino acids. The CDR3 is CASSIGPEQYF. The CDR3 DNA follows: TGTGCCAGCAGCATCGGACCTGAGCAGTACTTC.

The rearrangement uses TRBV9 and TRBJ1-1; D uncertain. Trimming left V 3 bases short and J 2 bases short, with 11 bases between. Germline lookup yields CDR1 SGDLS and CDR2 YYNGEE. CDR3 length: 14 amino acids. The CDR3 is CASSADPGNTEAFF. Written as DNA, the CDR3 is TGTGCCAGCAGCGCCGACCCGGGAAACACTGAAGCTTTCTTT.

This clonotype showed up just a few times. The chain links TRBV20-1 to TRBJ1-6; D gene unclear. The germline CDR1 and CDR2 sequences are DFQATT and SNEGSKA (reference sequence). The CDR3 covers 13 residues. The germline V and J ends were trimmed by 2 bases and 7 bases, with 9 bases remaining between them. The CDR3 loop reads CSARPATNSPLHF. The CDR3 nucleotides are TGCAGTGCTAGACCCGCGACCAATTCACCCCTCCACTTT.

The chain employs TRBV19 and TRBJ2-1; D not certain. V gave up 6 bases and J gave up 0 bases, with 9 bases separating them. Germline CDR1 and CDR2: LNHDA and SQIVND (reference sequence). This CDR3 is 14 amino acids long. The CDR3 here is CASSLPTSYNEQFF. For the CDR3, the DNA is TGTGCCAGTAGCCTTCCAACCTCCTACAATGAGCAGTTCTTC.

This sequence joins TRBV7-9 and TRBJ1-5; 8 positions match TRBD1. Per the germline V gene, CDR1 is SEHNR and CDR2 is FQNEAQ (reference sequence). The CDR3 consists of 16 residues. J gave up 3 bases and V 0 bases, and 4 bases lay outside the gene matches. CDR3 bases: TGTGCCAGCAGCTTAGCCGGGACAGGCCCCAATCAGCCCCAGCATTTT. Its translation: CASSLAGTGPNQPQHF.

This clonotype was recorded a few times. J is TRBJ2-3 and V is TRBV4-1, with 9 bases identical to TRBD2. CDR1 is MGHRA, CDR2 YSYEKL, per germline. CDR3 length: 16 amino acids. V lost 3 bases, J lost 2 bases, and 6 bases stayed unmatched. CDR3 sequence reads: CASSHGRLADTDTQYF. The CDR3 nucleotides are TGCGCCAGCAGCCACGGTCGACTAGCGGACACAGATACGCAGTATTTT.

The V and J genes are TRBV11-2 and TRBJ1-1, with TRBD1 matching over 7 bases. Germline V CDR1 and CDR2: SGHAT, FQNNGV. The J segment lost 3 bases and the V segment lost 5 bases, leaving 15 bases of the junction unmatched. The CDR3 is 17 residues long. The CDR3: CASSPGRGRGQDTEAFF. The CDR3 DNA reads TGTGCCAGCAGCCCGGGGAGGGGGCGGGGGCAGGACACTGAAGCTTTCTTT.

This clonotype appeared a few times. This chain joins TRBV5-1 and TRBJ2-7; a weak D match, TRBD2 (6 bases). The germline V gene encodes CDR1 SGHRS and CDR2 YFSETQ. Trimming left V 0 bases short and J 0 bases short, with 13 bases between. This CDR3 comprises 16 residues. CDR3 bases: TGCGCCAGCAGCTTGGCTACGGGAGCGACCTCCTACGAGCAGTACTTC. Amino acids: CASSLATGATSYEQYF.

A few counts support this clonotype. This chain links TRBV7-9 with TRBJ2-5; 10 bases agree with TRBD1. The CDR3 extends over 15 amino acids. V lost 5 bases, J lost 5 bases, and 8 bases stayed unmatched. Germline V CDR1 and CDR2: SEHNR, FQNEAQ (reference sequence). The CDR3 DNA is TGTGCCAGCAGCCCCCGGACAGGGGGACGGGAGACCCAGTACTTC. Translation: CASSPRTGGRETQYF.

Only a few counts were recorded for this clonotype. This chain uses TRBV27 with TRBJ2-1; 8 bases are shared with TRBD2. Germline CDR1 is MNHEY and CDR2 is SMNVEV (reference sequence). The CDR3 length is 14 residues. The V segment lost 3 bases and the J segment 9 bases; nucleotides outside the gene matches: 7. The CDR3 nucleotides read TGTGCCAGCAGTTTTCGTGGGACTAGGGGTGAGCAGTTCTTC. Translating it yields CASSFRGTRGEQFF.

This clonotype was seen a few times. The J gene is TRBJ2-3, the V gene TRBV7-3, with no clear D. The V gene's germline CDR1 is SGHTA and CDR2 FQGTGA. The CDR3 runs to 13 residues. Trimming left V 4 bases short and J 4 bases short, with 9 bases between. CDR3 DNA sequence: TGTGCCAGCAGCTCGCTCACAGCAGATACGCAGTATTTT. Translated: CASSSLTADTQYF. The full variable domain, completed using reference TRBV7-3 and TRBJ2-3, is GAGVSQTPSNKVTEKGKYVELRCDPISGHTALYWYRQSLGQGPEFLIYFQGTGAADDSGLPNDRFFAVRPEGSVSTLKIQRTERGDSAVYLCASSSLTADTQYFGPGTRLTVL.

A single count supports this clonotype. V gene TRBV18 combines with J gene TRBJ2-6; 8 bases agree with TRBD1. From germline, CDR1 is KGHSH and CDR2 LQKENI. Losses at the gene ends were 1 base for V and 0 bases for J; bases not matched to a gene: 8. CDR3 length equals 19 residues. DNA of the CDR3: TGTGCCAGCTCACCACTGCAGGGGGCCTCCTACTCTGGGGCCAACGTCCTGACTTTC. Protein product: CASSPLQGASYSGANVLTF.

This chain joins TRBV5-6 and TRBJ2-6; D gene ambiguous. Germline assignment: CDR1 SGHDT and CDR2 YYEEEE. The CDR3 has 15 amino acids. Trimming left V 2 bases short and J 2 bases short, with 8 bases between. DNA for the CDR3: TGTGCCAGCAGCTTATGGGCTCCTGGGGCCAACGTCCTGACTTTC. This translates into CASSLWAPGANVLTF.

This clonotype was detected a few times. The chain combines TRBV19 with TRBJ2-7, with 7 bases lining up with TRBD1. The ends lost 3 bases at V and 4 bases at J; junction bases unmatched: 3. The CDR3 has 13 residues. CDR1 is LNHDA, CDR2 SQIVND, per germline (reference sequence). CDR3 amino acids: CASSIQGDYEQYF. CDR3 nucleotide sequence: TGTGCCAGTAGTATTCAGGGGGATTACGAGCAGTACTTC.

The rearrangement links TRBV27 to TRBJ2-4; 8 bases fit TRBD2. The V gene end was trimmed by 7 bases and the J gene end by 8 bases; junction bases not matched to a gene: 10. The CDR3 is 14 amino acids. Germline CDR1 reads MNHEY; CDR2 reads SMNVEV (reference sequence). The chain's CDR3 is CASTQIAGRDIQYF. The CDR3 nucleotides read TGTGCCAGCACACAAATAGCGGGAAGAGACATTCAGTACTTC.

This chain links TRBV20-1 with TRBJ1-1; a possible D gene is TRBD1 (5 bases). The CDR3 length is 15 residues. The V end was cut by 7 bases, the J end by 6 bases, with 24 bases between. The germline CDR1 and CDR2 sequences are DFQATT and SNEGSKA (reference sequence). The CDR3 is CSGARGASMEAEAFF. For the CDR3, the DNA is TGCAGTGGGGCGAGGGGAGCTTCCATGGAGGCTGAAGCTTTCTTT.

The chain uses TRBV9 and TRBJ2-1; TRBD2 aligns across 11 bases. The junction had 9 bases not matched to a gene; V was cut back by 3 bases and J by 4 bases. CDR3 size: 17 residues. The germline V gene encodes CDR1 SGDLS and CDR2 YYNGEE. The CDR3 protein is CASSDPTGTSGYNEQFF. DNA for the CDR3: TGTGCCAGCAGCGACCCGACCGGGACTAGCGGTTACAATGAGCAGTTCTTC.

This rearrangement joins TRBV6-2 or TRBV6-3 to TRBJ2-1; D gene uncertain. V shed 4 bases and J shed 3 bases, with 10 bases lying between them. This CDR3 comprises 14 residues. Germline V lookup: CDR1 MNHEY, CDR2 SVGEGT. The CDR3 sequence: CASSLTPGYNEQFF. The CDR3 DNA follows: TGTGCCAGCAGTTTAACGCCCGGCTACAATGAGCAGTTCTTC.